This is a list of T cell receptor beta chains from one sample in a study of T-cell memory formation after mild COVID-19. From the 5' RACE reads, TCRdb called clonotypes with MiXCR, one entry per CDR3 protein. Counted here are some 150,000 distinct CDR3 sequences, about 6.1% occurring once; the ten biggest clones make up around 2%. The sequencing input was PBMCs or a T cell subset sorted from them (not recorded which). These receptors were collected from an adult woman who had mild COVID-19 (a few samples of this study predate the infection). Cell type and time point are not known. Both conserved end residues are part of each CDR3. D genes are given only for firm matches. Size is omitted from some rows. Given values are once, few, many or a class for expanded clones.

j_call | v_call | clone_size | d_call | cdr3_nt | cdr3_aa
TRBJ2-7 | TRBV7-2 | many | . | TGTGCCAGCAGCTTAGGGGGGCCCAGGGAAGAGCAGTACTTC | CASSLGGPREEQYF
TRBJ1-2 | TRBV25-1 | few | . | TGTGCCAGCAGTGAAGGCGGAGGAAATATATATGGCTACACCTTC | CASSEGGGNIYGYTF
TRBJ1-1 | TRBV20-1 | many | . | TGCAGTGCTAGAGATCGCAAGACTTCAAGTGGGAACACTGAAGCTTTCTTT | CSARDRKTSSGNTEAFF
TRBJ2-1 | TRBV29-1 | few | . | TGCAGCGTTGAATATAGGCGGGATGAGCAGTTCTTC | CSVEYRRDEQFF
TRBJ1-3 | TRBV7-2 | few | . | TGTGCCAGCAGCCTCCTGAATGGGCCACCAAACACCATATATTTT | CASSLLNGPPNTIYF
TRBJ1-5 | TRBV6-5 | . | . | TGTGCCAGCAGTTACTCGTCGGGCAATCAGCCCCAGCATTTT | CASSYSSGNQPQHF
TRBJ1-5 | TRBV7-2 | . | . | TGTGCCAGCAGCCCGATGCGGGGACGGCAGCCCCAGCATTTT | CASSPMRGRQPQHF
TRBJ2-3 | TRBV5-1 | many | TRBD2 | TGCGCCAGCAGCCCGTCCCGCGGGAGGAGTCTCACAGATACGCAGTATTTT | CASSPSRGRSLTDTQYF
TRBJ2-2 | TRBV12-5 | . | . | TGTGCTAGTGGTTTGGTACGGAGGGAGCTGTTTTTT | CASGLVRRELFF
TRBJ2-3 | TRBV4-2 | few | TRBD2 | TGTGCCAGCAGCCAAGACGGGGGGAGGGATACGCAGTATTTT | CASSQDGGRDTQYF
TRBJ2-3 | TRBV6-2/TRBV6-3 | few | TRBD2 | TGTGCCAGCAGCACCGGACTAGCGTTTAGCACAGATACGCAGTATTTT | CASSTGLAFSTDTQYF
TRBJ2-7 | TRBV5-1 | . | . | TGCGCCAGCAGCGTTAGCAGGGGAGCTTTCCCCTACGAGCAGTACTTC | CASSVSRGAFPYEQYF
TRBJ2-7 | TRBV10-3 | many | TRBD1 | TGTGCCATCAAGCTCGGGACAGGGTCGGTCGAGCAGTACTTC | CAIKLGTGSVEQYF
TRBJ2-3 | TRBV3-1 | few | TRBD2 | TGTGCCAGCACTCAAGTGGGCCTGACTAGCGGGGGCTCAGATACGCAGTATTTT | CASTQVGLTSGGSDTQYF
TRBJ2-7 | TRBV13 | . | . | TGTGCCAGCAGCTTAGGATATACCGTTTTAAGCTCCTACGAGCAGTACTTC | CASSLGYTVLSSYEQYF
TRBJ1-1 | TRBV6-2/TRBV6-3 | . | . | TGTGCCAGCAGTTACGGTAGGGGGGAAGCTTTCTTT | CASSYGRGEAFF
TRBJ1-1 | TRBV5-1 | many | . | TGTGCCAGCAGCTTAGGGGGGAACACTGAAGCTTTCTTT | CASSLGGNTEAFF
TRBJ1-5 | TRBV6-5 | few | . | TGTGCCAGCAGTTACGACGGACAGAGCTATCAGCCCCAGCATTTT | CASSYDGQSYQPQHF
TRBJ2-6 | TRBV7-9 | few | . | TGTGCCAGCAGCCCCGGACTGGGCTCTGGGGCCAACGTCCTGACTTTC | CASSPGLGSGANVLTF
TRBJ2-5 | TRBV7-9 | many | TRBD2 | TGTGCCAGCCCCCCCCCCAGCGGGGGACAAGAGACCCAGTACTTC | CASPPPSGGQETQYF
TRBJ2-1 | TRBV7-6 | . | TRBD1 | TGTGCCAGCACCCCCAGACAGGGTGGTTTGTATGAGCAGTTCTTC | CASTPRQGGLYEQFF
TRBJ1-4 | TRBV7-2 | few | . | TGTGCCAGCAGCTTAGGAGGGCCAGTGTCAGTTGAAAAACTGTTTTTT | CASSLGGPVSVEKLFF
TRBJ1-1 | TRBV30 | many | . | TGTGCCTGGGCGAGGGGTTCCACTGAAGCTTTCTTT | CAWARGSTEAFF
TRBJ1-2 | TRBV6-5 | . | TRBD1 | TGTGCCAGCAGCCCGAGTACAGGGGGCAAACACTATGGCTACACCTTC | CASSPSTGGKHYGYTF
TRBJ2-2 | TRBV6-6 | . | . | TGTGCCAGCCTTCCCTATCCGGGACTTATAACCGGGAACACCGGGGAGCTGTTTTTT | CASLPYPGLITGNTGELFF
TRBJ2-7 | TRBV12-3/TRBV12-4 | few | TRBD2 | TGTGCCAGCGGAGCGGGGGGGGCCTACGAGCAGTACTTC | CASGAGGAYEQYF
TRBJ1-4 | TRBV15 | few | . | TGTGCCACCAGCAGAGACCGCAGGTCAGGGGACTACGATGAAAAACTGTTTTTT | CATSRDRRSGDYDEKLFF
TRBJ1-2 | TRBV5-5 | . | TRBD1 | TGTGCCAGCAGCGACGGGACAGGGGCCGGCTACACCTTC | CASSDGTGAGYTF
TRBJ2-5 | TRBV25-1 | . | . | TGTGCCAGCAGTTCCCCCCGCAGCCAAGAGACCCAGTACTTC | CASSSPRSQETQYF
TRBJ2-1 | TRBV3-1 | . | . | TGTGCCAGCAGCCAAGGGGGGCCGAGTGAGCAGTTCTTC | CASSQGGPSEQFF
TRBJ2-7 | TRBV20-1 | . | . | TGCAGTGCTAGTAAGAGGAGTAGCTCCTACGAGCAGTACTTC | CSASKRSSSYEQYF
TRBJ2-3 | TRBV5-5 | many | . | TGTGCCAGCAGCTTGGATAGCGGTACGCAGTATTTT | CASSLDSGTQYF
TRBJ2-7 | TRBV4-2 | many | . | TGTGCCAGCAGCCAAGATTGGCAGACGCAGGACGAGCAGTACTTC | CASSQDWQTQDEQYF
TRBJ1-5 | TRBV5-5 | . | TRBD1 | TGTGCCAGCAGCTTGGAGGATATCGGGACAGCTAATCATCCCCAGCATTTT | CASSLEDIGTANHPQHF
TRBJ2-2 | TRBV12-3/TRBV12-4 | . | . | TGTGCCAGCAGTTTAGCTCGCTCCCCCACCGGGGAGCTGTTTTTT | CASSLARSPTGELFF
TRBJ1-4 | TRBV6-6 | few | . | TGTGCCAGCAGTTACGGGAGATCTAATGAAAAACTGTTTTTT | CASSYGRSNEKLFF
TRBJ2-1 | TRBV6-5 | many | TRBD2 | TGTGCCACCGGACTAGCGGGGGGCCCCGGCTACAATGAGCAGTTCTTC | CATGLAGGPGYNEQFF
TRBJ2-7 | TRBV5-6 | few | . | TGTGCCAGCAGCTTGGCCGGCGCCCACGAGCAGTACTTC | CASSLAGAHEQYF
TRBJ2-7 | TRBV11-2 | few | . | TGTGCCAGCAGCTTAGCCCCACTCAGGGGAAGCTCCTACGAGCAGTACTTC | CASSLAPLRGSSYEQYF
TRBJ2-7 | TRBV5-4 | many | TRBD1 | TGTGCCAGCACCACACGACAGGGATCCTACGAGCAGTACTTC | CASTTRQGSYEQYF
TRBJ1-5 | TRBV20-1 | few | TRBD1 | TGCAGTGCCTCTAACCGGGACAGCCGTCGAAAGTCGTATAGCAATCAGCCCCAGCATTTT | CSASNRDSRRKSYSNQPQHF
TRBJ2-1 | TRBV5-1 | many | TRBD2 | TGCGCCAGCAGCCTACGGGGGGACAATGAGCAGTTCTTC | CASSLRGDNEQFF
TRBJ2-4 | TRBV18 | many | . | TGTGCCAGCTCACCTGACAGGGCCAAAAACATTCAGTACTTC | CASSPDRAKNIQYF
TRBJ2-7 | TRBV5-5 | . | . | TGTGCCAGCAGTTTACCTCTTCGAGCAGCAAGGGGCGAGCAGTACTTC | CASSLPLRAARGEQYF
TRBJ1-6 | TRBV9 | few | TRBD1 | TGTGCCAGCCTCTGTAATTGGGGACAGCAAACCGGACGGGTCTCCTATAATTCACCCCTCCACTTT | CASLCNWGQQTGRVSYNSPLHF
TRBJ2-7 | TRBV5-1 | many | TRBD2 | TGCGCCAGCAGCATCGATCTGGGGGGGAAACCTTCCTACGAGCAGTACTTC | CASSIDLGGKPSYEQYF
TRBJ2-1 | TRBV12-3/TRBV12-4 | many | TRBD2 | TGTGCCAGCAGTTTGGGACTAGCGGTTAATGAGCAGTTCTTC | CASSLGLAVNEQFF
TRBJ2-5 | TRBV18 | many | . | TGTGCCAGCTCACCACCAGTTGGAGGGGGGAGAGAGACCCAGTACTTC | CASSPPVGGGRETQYF